Listed below are T cell receptor beta chains from one sample, sequenced in a study. TCRdb re-called the 5' RACE reads with MiXCR, one entry per CDR3 protein. Counted here are about 53,000 distinct CDR3 sequences, roughly 22% occurring once; the ten biggest clones make up around 3%. Sequencing input: tumor-infiltrating naive CD4+ T cells sorted from the breast tumor. The receptors were gathered from a female donor with breast cancer. CDR3s include the opening cysteine and the closing phenylalanine or tryptophan.

V gene: TRBV27
J gene: TRBJ1-6
CDR3 protein: CASSARQGDSPLHF

V gene: TRBV6-1
J gene: TRBJ1-6
CDR3 protein: CASRRDPSSYNSPLHF

V gene: TRBV5-1
J gene: TRBJ2-7
CDR3 protein: CASSPRWGGSYEQYF

V gene: TRBV18
J gene: TRBJ2-7
CDR3 protein: CASSPGTDSYEQYF

V gene: TRBV28
J gene: TRBJ2-5
CDR3 protein: CASSSSLDRVYGTQYF

V gene: TRBV7-6
J gene: TRBJ1-2
CDR3 protein: CASSPRVPGQGNYGYTF

V gene: TRBV7-2
J gene: TRBJ2-1
CDR3 protein: CASSLDPGGHNEQFF

V gene: TRBV7-3
J gene: TRBJ2-3
CDR3 protein: CASSRGGAASTDTQYF

V gene: TRBV5-1
J gene: TRBJ2-7
CDR3 protein: CASSPGGGSSYEQYF

V gene: TRBV5-1
J gene: TRBJ1-3
CDR3 protein: CPSSSQGGAGNTIYF

V gene: TRBV11-2
J gene: TRBJ2-3
CDR3 protein: CASSLTRTDTQYF

V gene: TRBV24-1
J gene: TRBJ2-1
CDR3 protein: CATSPPGLHDRSSYNEQFF

V gene: TRBV3-1
J gene: TRBJ1-2
CDR3 protein: CASSRGRGSYGYTF

V gene: TRBV4-2
J gene: TRBJ1-5
CDR3 protein: CASSQDIPPGHHQPQHF

V gene: TRBV4-3
J gene: TRBJ1-1
CDR3 protein: CASSQDHGRDSPEAFF

V gene: TRBV5-1
J gene: TRBJ2-3
CDR3 protein: CASSSGIGNTQYF

V gene: TRBV5-1
J gene: TRBJ2-3
CDR3 protein: CASSPMYSGRNTDTQYF

V gene: TRBV10-3
J gene: TRBJ1-1
CDR3 protein: CAISDLGTVTEAFF

V gene: TRBV7-2
J gene: TRBJ2-2
CDR3 protein: CASSLWPLGGVGGELFF

V gene: TRBV7-6
J gene: TRBJ2-7
CDR3 protein: CASSRGQGISYEQYF

V gene: TRBV24-1
J gene: TRBJ1-2
CDR3 protein: CATSTTGSGNYGYTF

V gene: TRBV7-9
J gene: TRBJ1-2
CDR3 protein: CASSLVIIGQVKYGYTF

V gene: TRBV3-1
J gene: TRBJ1-1
CDR3 protein: CASSAQRGWAEAFF

V gene: TRBV9
J gene: TRBJ1-2
CDR3 protein: CASGQPNYGYTF

V gene: TRBV21-1
J gene: TRBJ2-4
CDR3 protein: CASSKPHQGELLAKNIQYF

V gene: TRBV5-1
J gene: TRBJ1-2
CDR3 protein: CASSRWGADGYTF

V gene: TRBV20-1
J gene: TRBJ2-5
CDR3 protein: CSARGLAGIETQYF